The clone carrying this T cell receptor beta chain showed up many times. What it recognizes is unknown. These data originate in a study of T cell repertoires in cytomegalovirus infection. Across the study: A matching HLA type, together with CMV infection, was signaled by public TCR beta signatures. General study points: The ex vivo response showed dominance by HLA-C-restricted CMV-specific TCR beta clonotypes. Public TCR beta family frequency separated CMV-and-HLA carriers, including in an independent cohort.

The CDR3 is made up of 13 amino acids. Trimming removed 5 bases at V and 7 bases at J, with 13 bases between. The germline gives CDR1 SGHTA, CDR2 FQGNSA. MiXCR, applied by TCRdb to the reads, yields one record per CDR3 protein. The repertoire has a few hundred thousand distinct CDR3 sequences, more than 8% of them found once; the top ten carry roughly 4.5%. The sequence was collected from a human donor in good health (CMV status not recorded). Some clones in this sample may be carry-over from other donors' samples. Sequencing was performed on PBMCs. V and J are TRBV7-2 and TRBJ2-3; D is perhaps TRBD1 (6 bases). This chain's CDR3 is CASSLLRGNTQYF. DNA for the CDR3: TGTGCCAGCAGCCTCCTCAGGGGAAATACGCAGTATTTT. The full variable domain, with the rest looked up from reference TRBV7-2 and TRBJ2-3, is GAGVSQSPSNKVTEKGKDVELRCDPISGHTALYWYRQSLGQGLEFLIYFQGNSAPDKSGLPSDRFSAERTGGSVSTLTIQRTQQEDSAVYLCASSLLRGNTQYFGPGTRLTVL.